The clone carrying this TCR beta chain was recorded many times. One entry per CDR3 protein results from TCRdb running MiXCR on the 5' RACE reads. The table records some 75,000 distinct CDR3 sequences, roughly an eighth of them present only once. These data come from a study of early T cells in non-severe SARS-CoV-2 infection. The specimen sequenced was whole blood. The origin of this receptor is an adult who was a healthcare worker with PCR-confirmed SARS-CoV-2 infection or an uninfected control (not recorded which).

For the CDR3, the DNA is TGTGCCAGCAGTTTCGCCACCCGGGCAGACTACACCTTC. Its translation is CASSFATRADYTF. This chain links TRBV12-3 or TRBV12-4 with TRBJ1-2; D is ambiguous. Trimming removed 3 bases from V and 10 bases from J, with 15 bases in between. CDR3 length equals 13 residues.